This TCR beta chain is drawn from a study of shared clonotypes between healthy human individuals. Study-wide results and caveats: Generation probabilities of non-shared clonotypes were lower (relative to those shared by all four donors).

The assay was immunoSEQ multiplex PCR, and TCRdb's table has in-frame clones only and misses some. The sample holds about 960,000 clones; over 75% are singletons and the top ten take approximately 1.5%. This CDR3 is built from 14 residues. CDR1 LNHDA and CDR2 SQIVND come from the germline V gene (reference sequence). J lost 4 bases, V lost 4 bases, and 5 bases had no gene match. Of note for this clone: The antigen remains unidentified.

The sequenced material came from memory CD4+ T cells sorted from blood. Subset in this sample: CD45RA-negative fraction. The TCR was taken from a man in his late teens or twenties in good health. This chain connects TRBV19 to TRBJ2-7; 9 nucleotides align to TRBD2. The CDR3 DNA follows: TGTGCCAGTAGTAGCGGGGGGGCTCTGTACGAGCAGTACTTC. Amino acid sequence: CASSSGGALYEQYF.